This is a list of T cell receptor beta chains from one sample in a study of cytomegalovirus exposure and HLA in healthy donors. Profiling relied on immunoSEQ multiplex PCR, and the TCRdb table lists in-frame clones only, not all of them. The sample yields about 160,000 clones, roughly 80% seen once. Sequenced sample: PBMCs. These receptors originate from a man between 18 and 35 years old in good health and CMV-seronegative. CDR3s include the opening cysteine and the closing phenylalanine or tryptophan. A D gene is named only where the DNA matches it firmly. Clone size is stated in some rows and not others, as once, few, many or a class when expanded.

size: -; V: TRBV19; D: TRBD2; J: TRBJ2-3; DNA: TGTGCCAGTACCCGTACTAGCGGCCCCACAGATACGCAGTATTTT; CDR3: CASTRTSGPTDTQYF
size: -; V: TRBV5-1; D: -; J: TRBJ2-7; DNA: TGCGCCAGCAGCTTGGCAGGGACTTCCTACGAGCAGTACTTC; CDR3: CASSLAGTSYEQYF
size: -; V: TRBV27; D: -; J: TRBJ2-7; DNA: TGTGCCAGCAGTTCCGCAGGGGGGTTAGACTACGAGCAGTACTTC; CDR3: CASSSAGGLDYEQYF
size: -; V: TRBV7-9; D: TRBD1; J: TRBJ2-2; DNA: TGTGCCAGCAGCATCAGGACAGGGGCCGGGGAGCTGTTTTTT; CDR3: CASSIRTGAGELFF
size: -; V: TRBV29-1; D: -; J: TRBJ2-1; DNA: TGCAGCGTCGAACAGGAGGATGAGCAGTTCTTC; CDR3: CSVEQEDEQFF
size: -; V: TRBV5-1; D: TRBD1; J: TRBJ2-6; DNA: TGCGCCAGCAGCTTACAGGGGCCTGGGGCCAACGTCCTGACTTTC; CDR3: CASSLQGPGANVLTF
size: once; V: TRBV9; D: -; J: TRBJ1-3; DNA: TGTGCCAGCAGCGTAGTGACAGAGGTTCGAAACACCATATATTTT; CDR3: CASSVVTEVRNTIYF
size: -; V: TRBV14; D: -; J: TRBJ1-1; DNA: TGTGCCAGCAGCCGAGGATTGGGTGAAGCTTTCTTT; CDR3: CASSRGLGEAFF
size: -; V: TRBV10-3; D: TRBD1; J: TRBJ1-1; DNA: TGTGCCATCAGTGCAGGGGGCCCGAACACTGAAGCTTTCTTT; CDR3: CAISAGGPNTEAFF
size: -; V: TRBV5-1; D: -; J: TRBJ1-2; DNA: TGCGCCAGCCGACGGGAGGGCTTAGGGTATGGCTACACCTTC; CDR3: CASRREGLGYGYTF
size: -; V: TRBV29-1; D: -; J: TRBJ1-2; DNA: TGCAGCGTTGAAGGGGGCGGCTACACCTTC; CDR3: CSVEGGGYTF
size: -; V: TRBV7-9; D: TRBD1; J: TRBJ2-3; DNA: TGTGCCAGCCCCGGACAGGGCCCAGCAACAGATACGCAGTATTTT; CDR3: CASPGQGPATDTQYF
size: -; V: TRBV18; D: TRBD1; J: TRBJ1-2; DNA: TGTGCCAGCTCACCACGGGCCGGACAGGGGGCGCCGAACTATGGCTACACCTTC; CDR3: CASSPRAGQGAPNYGYTF
size: -; V: TRBV2; D: -; J: TRBJ1-1; DNA: TGTGCCAGCAGCGCCCTGACAGTGAACACTGAAGCTTTCTTT; CDR3: CASSALTVNTEAFF
size: -; V: TRBV19; D: -; J: TRBJ2-2; DNA: TGTGCCAGTAGTACCCGAGGGACTTACACCGGGGAGCTGTTTTTT; CDR3: CASSTRGTYTGELFF
size: -; V: TRBV7-3; D: -; J: TRBJ1-1; DNA: TGTGCCAGCAGCCCCCGGTTTTCGACAGGAAGGGCTGAAGCTTTCTTT; CDR3: CASSPRFSTGRAEAFF
size: -; V: TRBV6-5; D: TRBD1; J: TRBJ2-5; DNA: TGTGCCAGCAGACAACGACAGGGAACACGGGAGACCCAGTACTTC; CDR3: CASRQRQGTRETQYF
size: -; V: TRBV7-3; D: -; J: TRBJ1-1; DNA: TGTGCCAGCAGCTTAATGGGAGAAGGTAGCACTGAAGCTTTCTTT; CDR3: CASSLMGEGSTEAFF
size: -; V: TRBV29-1; D: -; J: TRBJ2-1; DNA: TGCAGCGTTGGACGAGTGGCCAGCGCAAGTGAGCAGTTCTTC; CDR3: CSVGRVASASEQFF
size: -; V: TRBV19; D: -; J: TRBJ1-6; DNA: TGTGCCAGTACCAACAGGAATTCACCCCTCCACTTT; CDR3: CASTNRNSPLHF
size: -; V: TRBV19; D: -; J: TRBJ2-1; DNA: TGTGCCAGTAGTGTTCAGGGTAAGGGCAATGAGCAGTTCTTC; CDR3: CASSVQGKGNEQFF
size: -; V: TRBV28; D: TRBD1; J: TRBJ1-5; DNA: TGTGCCAGCAGTTTGACAGGGAGTGGCAATCAGCCCCAGCATTTT; CDR3: CASSLTGSGNQPQHF
size: -; V: TRBV28; D: -; J: TRBJ2-7; DNA: TGTGCCAGCAGTTTCGCCACGGTCCCCTACGAGCAGTACTTC; CDR3: CASSFATVPYEQYF
size: -; V: TRBV27; D: -; J: TRBJ1-2; DNA: TGTGCCAGCAGTTTATCCCCGGGTGTGGACTATGGCTACACCTTC; CDR3: CASSLSPGVDYGYTF
size: -; V: TRBV2; D: TRBD1; J: TRBJ2-1; DNA: TGTGCCAGCAGTGAAGACATGGACAGGCCCTCCTACAATGAGCAGTTCTTC; CDR3: CASSEDMDRPSYNEQFF
size: -; V: TRBV10-3; D: -; J: TRBJ1-6; DNA: TGTGCCATCAGTGCACAGGGTACGAATTCACCCCTCCACTTT; CDR3: CAISAQGTNSPLHF
size: -; V: TRBV4-1; D: TRBD1; J: TRBJ2-1; DNA: TGCGCCAGCAGCCAAGTTTCCGGGACAGGAGCCTACAATGAGCAGTTCTTC; CDR3: CASSQVSGTGAYNEQFF
size: -; V: TRBV5-1; D: TRBD1; J: TRBJ1-2; DNA: TGCGCCAGCAGTTGGGACAGACACTATGGCTACACCTTC; CDR3: CASSWDRHYGYTF
size: -; V: TRBV7-2; D: -; J: TRBJ2-5; DNA: TGTGCCAGCAGCTTAGTCAGGTCCAGGGGGACCCAGTACTTC; CDR3: CASSLVRSRGTQYF
size: -; V: TRBV19; D: -; J: TRBJ1-5; DNA: TGTGCCAGTAATCCGGGCAGGGCTCGGGATCAGCCCCAGCATTTT; CDR3: CASNPGRARDQPQHF
size: -; V: TRBV29-1; D: TRBD2; J: TRBJ2-5; DNA: TGCAGCGTTGGTGGGGGGGGACGAGAGACCCAGTACTTC; CDR3: CSVGGGGRETQYF
size: -; V: TRBV15; D: TRBD1; J: TRBJ2-7; DNA: TGTGCCACCAGCACCGGACAGGGTGGGTCTAGGTCCTACGAGCAGTACTTC; CDR3: CATSTGQGGSRSYEQYF
size: -; V: TRBV29-1; D: TRBD2; J: TRBJ2-7; DNA: TGCAGCGCCGGGGGGGAGGGACCAAGGGCCTCCTACGAGCAGTACTTC; CDR3: CSAGGEGPRASYEQYF
size: -; V: TRBV9; D: -; J: TRBJ2-7; DNA: TGTGCCAGCAGCGTAGGGACGGGGACCTACGAGCAGTACTTC; CDR3: CASSVGTGTYEQYF
size: -; V: TRBV5-6; D: TRBD1; J: TRBJ1-1; DNA: TGTGCCAGCAGCTTTTTTGGGACAGGGGGCTCTACTGAAGCTTTCTTT; CDR3: CASSFFGTGGSTEAFF
size: -; V: TRBV6-1; D: -; J: TRBJ2-7; DNA: TGTGCCAGCAGTGACAACCTAGCAAAGGAGCAGTACTTC; CDR3: CASSDNLAKEQYF
size: -; V: TRBV9; D: -; J: TRBJ1-2; DNA: TGTGCCAGCAGCGTAGACGGCCTGACTTCTTATGGCTACACCTTC; CDR3: CASSVDGLTSYGYTF
size: -; V: TRBV29-1; D: TRBD1; J: TRBJ2-1; DNA: TGCAGCTTGGGGACAGGGGACAATGAGCAGTTCTTC; CDR3: CSLGTGDNEQFF
size: few; V: TRBV6-1; D: TRBD2; J: TRBJ2-2; DNA: TGTGCCAGCAATCCAGCGGGGGGGAACACCGGGGAGCTGTTTTTT; CDR3: CASNPAGGNTGELFF
size: few; V: TRBV4-1; D: -; J: TRBJ1-1; DNA: TGCGCCAGCAGCCAACCACTTGGGCCTCAGGCCGCTTTCTTT; CDR3: CASSQPLGPQAAFF
size: -; V: TRBV6-6; D: -; J: TRBJ1-4; DNA: TGTGCCAGCACGCCAGATACAGAAAAACTGTTTTTT; CDR3: CASTPDTEKLFF
size: few; V: TRBV5-1; D: TRBD2; J: TRBJ2-3; DNA: TGCGCCAGCAGCTTGGATGCTAGCGGGAGAGCAGATACGCAGTATTTT; CDR3: CASSLDASGRADTQYF
size: -; V: TRBV18; D: -; J: TRBJ2-7; DNA: TGTGCCAGCTCACCAGAGAGCTACGAGCAGTACTTC; CDR3: CASSPESYEQYF
size: once; V: TRBV4-3; D: TRBD2; J: TRBJ2-1; DNA: TGCGCCAGCAGCCAATGGACTAGCGGTAACAATGAGCAGTTCTTC; CDR3: CASSQWTSGNNEQFF
size: -; V: TRBV5-6; D: TRBD2; J: TRBJ2-1; DNA: TGTGCCAGCAGCCGAGGCGGCGGGAGCTCCTACAATGAGCAGTTCTTC; CDR3: CASSRGGGSSYNEQFF
size: -; V: TRBV14; D: -; J: TRBJ2-6; DNA: TGTGCCAGCAGCCAACGGTTCGGCGGGGTCTCTGGGGCCAACGTCCTGACTTTC; CDR3: CASSQRFGGVSGANVLTF
size: -; V: TRBV6-5; D: -; J: TRBJ1-3; DNA: TGTGCCAGCAGAAAACAGGGCCTAGGGAACACCATATATTTT; CDR3: CASRKQGLGNTIYF